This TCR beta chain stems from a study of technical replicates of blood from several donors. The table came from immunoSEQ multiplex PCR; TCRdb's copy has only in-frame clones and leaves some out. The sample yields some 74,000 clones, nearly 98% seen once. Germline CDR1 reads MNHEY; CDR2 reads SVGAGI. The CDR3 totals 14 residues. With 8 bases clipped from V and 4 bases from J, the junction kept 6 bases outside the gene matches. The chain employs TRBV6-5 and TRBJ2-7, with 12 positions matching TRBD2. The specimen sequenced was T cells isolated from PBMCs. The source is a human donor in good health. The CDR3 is CASLAGGPEYEQYF. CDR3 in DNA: TGTGCCAGCCTAGCGGGAGGGCCGGAATACGAGCAGTACTTC.